Below, 22 T cell receptor beta chains from the same sample are listed, as sequenced in a study of beta chain features in type 1 diabetes. The whole isolated RNA underwent reverse transcription, so sequencing captured expressed TCRB transcripts. Method: immunoSEQ multiplex PCR; TCRdb's copy keeps in-frame clones and lacks some. The sample shows roughly 730,000 clones, 10% to 15% of them seen only once. These TCRs are of unknown antigen specificity. Study-wide findings and caveats: Type 1 diabetes patients had TCRB CDR3s that were shorter (moderately but significantly so) in all four CD4+ subsets.

Sequenced: naive CD4+ T cells from blood. The receptor source for this set is a man aged 18 to 30 with type 1 diabetes.

This clone was found a few times. The V call is TRBV25-1, the J call TRBJ1-6, with D maybe TRBD1 (6 bases). CDR1 is MGHDK and CDR2 is SYGVNS in the germline V gene. Deletions cut 6 bases from V and 7 bases from J, with 13 bases between. The CDR3 is 14 residues long. In nucleotides, the CDR3 is TGTGCCAGCAGCCTACAGGGTTGGAATTCACCCCTCCACTTT. It is translated as CASSLQGWNSPLHF.

This clone came up a few times. The V gene is TRBV5-1, the J gene TRBJ2-1; 8 bases match TRBD2. The trim removed 4 bases at V and 3 bases at J, leaving 9 bases unmatched. Looked up from germline, CDR1 is SGHRS and CDR2 is YFSETQ. The CDR3 is made up of 16 amino acids. The CDR3 region is CASSPTAAGVYNEQFF. For the CDR3, the DNA is TGCGCCAGCAGCCCGACCGCAGCGGGGGTCTACAATGAGCAGTTCTTC.

A few counts support this clone. The sample contains more than one DNA sequence encoding this CDR3. The chain uses TRBV5-1 and TRBJ1-4; 9 nucleotides agree with TRBD1. The CDR3 is made up of 14 amino acids. The V segment lost 4 bases and the J segment 4 bases; nucleotides outside the gene matches: 2. Germline lookup yields CDR1 SGHRS and CDR2 YFSETQ. The CDR3 bases are TGCGCCAGCAGCCTGGGACAGGGTAATGAAAAACTGTTTTTT. Encoded protein: CASSLGQGNEKLFF. The full variable domain, completed using reference TRBV5-1 and TRBJ1-4, is KAGVTQTPRYLIKTRGQQVTLSCSPISGHRSVSWYQQTPGQGLQFLFEYFSETQRNKGNFPGRFSGRQFSNSRSEMNVSTLELGDSALYLCASSLGQGNEKLFFGSGTQLSVL.

The table lists this clone with a few counts. The same CDR3 arises from other DNA sequences in this sample as well. J is TRBJ1-2 and V is TRBV4-1; no reliable D call. V was pared by 0 bases and J by 0 bases, with 8 bases between. The CDR3 extends over 15 amino acids. Per germline, CDR1 MGHRA and CDR2 YSYEKL. The CDR3 coding sequence is TGCGCCAGCAGCCAAGAGGCTGGGCCTAACTATGGCTACACCTTC. Its protein product is CASSQEAGPNYGYTF.

This chain uses TRBV10-3 with TRBJ1-2; D possibly corresponds to TRBD1 (6 bases). The CDR3 is 14 residues long. CDR1 is ENHRY and CDR2 is SYGVKD in the germline V gene. The V end lost 6 bases, the J end lost 8 bases, and 19 bases lay between the germline ends. The CDR3 DNA reads as TGTGCCATCAGCCGAGAGGGGGGCCTGGAGGGCTACACCTTC. Residues: CAISREGGLEGYTF.

In this sample, this clone turned up a few times. At the DNA level, this CDR3 is encoded by other sequences in the same sample as well. The V gene is TRBV7-2, the J gene TRBJ1-5; unclear D gene. The CDR3 has 13 amino acids. V lost 1 base, J lost 7 bases, and 8 bases lay in between. Per germline, CDR1 SGHTA and CDR2 FQGNSA. CDR3 protein: CASSLGGGQPQHF. CDR3 bases: TGTGCCAGCAGCTTAGGGGGAGGACAGCCCCAGCATTTT.

This clone has a handful of counts. V is TRBV5-1 and J is TRBJ2-7, with D uncertain. The germline V gene has CDR1 SGHRS and CDR2 YFSETQ. The CDR3 has 14 amino acids. Trimming shortened V by 0 bases and J by 0 bases, and 7 bases separated the two germline ends. This CDR3 is CASSLDSRSYEQYF. DNA of the CDR3: TGCGCCAGCAGCTTGGACTCCCGCTCCTACGAGCAGTACTTC.

The V call is TRBV5-1, the J call TRBJ2-5, with D unclear. From germline, CDR1 is SGHRS and CDR2 YFSETQ. The CDR3 spans 14 residues. The V end was cut by 1 base, the J end by 0 bases, with 7 bases between. The CDR3 DNA follows: TGCGCCAGCAGCTTGCTGGGGAACCAAGAGACCCAGTACTTC. This sequence encodes CASSLLGNQETQYF.

In its sample, this clone was seen a few times. The chain is built from TRBV7-9 and TRBJ2-3, with D unresolved. The V gene's germline CDR1 is SEHNR and CDR2 FQNEAQ (reference sequence). There are 16 residues in the CDR3. V dropped 1 base and J dropped 1 base, with 12 bases sitting between them. CDR3 nucleotide sequence: TGTGCCAGCAGCTTAGAGGGCCACAGAGGCACAGATACGCAGTATTTT. It translates to CASSLEGHRGTDTQYF.

This clone has just a few counts. The genes are TRBV5-8 and TRBJ2-7; D remains ambiguous. V was trimmed by 4 bases and J by 3 bases, leaving 5 bases between them. Germline CDR1 is SGHTS and CDR2 is YDEGEE. The CDR3 spans 11 residues. CDR3 protein: CASSRNYEQYF. DNA for the CDR3: TGTGCCAGCAGCCGTAACTACGAGCAGTACTTC.

This chain joins TRBV20-1 and TRBJ2-7; weak D call: TRBD2 (6 bases). The germline V gene has CDR1 DFQATT and CDR2 SNEGSKA (reference sequence). The CDR3 has 11 residues. Trimming removed 3 bases at V and 6 bases at J, with 9 bases between. CDR3 amino acids: CSARAAGEQYF. For the CDR3, the DNA is TGCAGTGCTAGGGCAGCGGGCGAGCAGTACTTC.

Notes on this clone: Different DNA sequences within this sample yield the same CDR3. The chain uses TRBV2 and TRBJ1-1, with a tentative D call TRBD1 (5 bases). Germline CDR1 is SNHLY and CDR2 is FYNNEI. The CDR3 sequence is 13 residues long. Between the trimmed V and J ends, which lost 4 bases and 3 bases, there was a span of 9 bases. The CDR3 reads CASSGQGDTEAFF. CDR3 DNA: TGTGCCAGCAGTGGGCAGGGAGACACTGAAGCTTTCTTT.

This clone showed up just a few times. The rearrangement uses TRBV18 and TRBJ2-7, with D perhaps assigned TRBD1 or TRBD2 (5 bases each). Trimming cost V 5 bases and J 0 bases, with 14 bases left between them. This CDR3 region has 15 residues. The germline gives CDR1 KGHSH, CDR2 LQKENI. The CDR3 region has the DNA TGTGCCAGCTCATTGGGGGACGCGAGCTCCTACGAGCAGTACTTC. Translated: CASSLGDASSYEQYF.

This clone was counted a few times. The V gene is TRBV7-6, the J gene TRBJ1-6; D not resolved. The CDR3 runs to 12 residues. The germline gives CDR1 SGHVS, CDR2 FNYEAQ. V was pared by 1 base and J by 8 bases, with 3 bases between. CDR3 coding DNA: TGTGCCAGCAGCTTAGAGGATTCACCCCTCCACTTT. It translates to CASSLEDSPLHF.

This clone was counted between two and nine times. The same CDR3 can be traced to other DNA sequences in this sample. The chain couples TRBV30 to TRBJ1-5, with D perhaps matching TRBD1 (5 bases). CDR1 GTSNPN and CDR2 SVGIG come from the germline V gene (reference sequence). Trimming pared 2 bases from V and 5 bases from J, leaving 10 bases between. This CDR3 region has 13 residues. The CDR3 bases are TGTGCCTGGAGTACGCAGGGCGATCAGCCCCAGCATTTT. Its translation: CAWSTQGDQPQHF.

The chain combines TRBV7-3 with TRBJ2-2, with unresolved D. The germline V gene encodes CDR1 SGHTA and CDR2 FQGTGA. The CDR3 extends over 13 amino acids. The V gene lost 1 base and the J gene lost 7 bases, with 7 bases spanning the gap. This CDR3 reads CASSLIGNGELFF. CDR3 in DNA: TGTGCCAGCAGCTTAATTGGTAACGGGGAGCTGTTTTTT.

There are a few counts of this clone. This chain links TRBV5-4 with TRBJ2-5; no firm D call. The CDR3 is 12 residues long. Trimming shortened V by 0 bases and J by 8 bases, and 8 bases separated the two germline ends. Germline loops: CDR1 SGHNT, CDR2 YYREEE (reference sequence). For the CDR3, the DNA is TGTGCCAGCAGCTTGGACTACCTTACCCAGTACTTC. It specifies CASSLDYLTQYF.

This clone was counted between two and nine times. This rearrangement joins TRBV7-2 to TRBJ2-1; D gene uncertain. The CDR3 loop spans 13 amino acids. Germline V gene lookup returns CDR1 SGHTA and CDR2 FQGNSA. The V end lost 7 bases, the J end lost 6 bases, and 13 bases lay between the germline ends. CDR3 loop: CASTRPTPNEQFF. The CDR3, as DNA: TGTGCCAGCACCAGGCCGACTCCCAATGAGCAGTTCTTC.

V gene TRBV27 combines with J gene TRBJ1-2; weak D call: TRBD1 (6 bases). V was cut by 6 bases and J by 3 bases, with 14 bases left in between. The CDR3 contains 14 residues. CDR1 and CDR2 (germline): MNHEY, SMNVEV (reference sequence). The CDR3 sequence: CASRSRRGDYGYTF. CDR3 in DNA: TGTGCCAGCAGGTCGCGCAGGGGTGACTATGGCTACACCTTC.

Turning to this clone: Other DNA variants within this sample encode the same CDR3. The chain carries TRBV30 and TRBJ1-3, with D maybe TRBD1 (5 bases). The CDR3 is made up of 12 amino acids. Germline assignment: CDR1 GTSNPN and CDR2 SVGIG (reference sequence). V lost 5 bases to trimming and J lost 4 bases, with 9 bases between them. The CDR3 spells CAWGTGGNTIYF. CDR3 nucleotide sequence: TGTGCCTGGGGGACCGGCGGAAACACCATATATTTT.

This clone was counted only a few times. The V call is TRBV5-1, the J call TRBJ2-5; weak D call: TRBD1 (6 bases). CDR1 and CDR2 (germline): SGHRS, YFSETQ. CDR3 length: 16 amino acids. V lost 0 bases and J 5 bases, leaving 17 bases between the germline ends. CDR3 loop: CASSLESGTIRETQYF. In nucleotides, the CDR3 is TGCGCCAGCAGCTTGGAATCCGGGACAATCAGGGAGACCCAGTACTTC.

This clone was observed a few times. The V gene is TRBV6-5, the J gene TRBJ1-4, with TRBD1 as a possible D gene (5 bases). V shed 2 bases and J shed 7 bases, with 11 bases lying between them. This CDR3 has 14 amino acids. The germline gives CDR1 MNHEY, CDR2 SVGAGI. The CDR3 reads CASSYRGGSEKLFF. The CDR3 nucleotides read TGTGCCAGCAGTTACAGGGGCGGTAGTGAAAAACTGTTTTTT.